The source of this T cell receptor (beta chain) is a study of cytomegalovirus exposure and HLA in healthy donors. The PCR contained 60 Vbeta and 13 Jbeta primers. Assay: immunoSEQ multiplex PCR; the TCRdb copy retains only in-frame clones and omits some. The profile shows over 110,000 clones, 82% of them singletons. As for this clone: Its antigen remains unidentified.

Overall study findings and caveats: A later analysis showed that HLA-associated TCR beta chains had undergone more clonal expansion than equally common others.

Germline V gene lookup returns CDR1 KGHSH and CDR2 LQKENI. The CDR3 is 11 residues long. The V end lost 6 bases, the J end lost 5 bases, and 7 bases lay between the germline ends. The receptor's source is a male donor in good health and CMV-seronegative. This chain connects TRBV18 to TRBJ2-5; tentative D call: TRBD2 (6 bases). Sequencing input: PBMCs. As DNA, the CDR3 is TGTGCCAGCTCTGGGGGGGAGACCCAGTACTTC. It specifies CASSGGETQYF.